Below are 2 T cell receptor beta chains sequenced from a single sample in a study of T-cell memory formation after mild COVID-19 (dated by TCRdb to about 2021). Receptor libraries were prepared by 5' RACE. The sample was run on an Illumina NovaSeq 6000. TCRdb redid the processing of the public reads, applying fastp at Q25 and MiXCR, and retained in-frame beta chains. Each record represents a unique CDR3 protein, reported with the most common genes and DNA among its rows. This sample has 120,000 to 150,000 distinct CDR3 sequences in its table, and around 5.8% of those were observed once. The ten biggest clones cover around 2% of the sample. Material: PBMCs or a T cell subset sorted from them (not recorded which). The source of these receptors is an adult woman who had mild COVID-19 (a few samples of this study predate the infection). The sample titles of this study are shuffled in the database, so cell type and time point are left out; the donor was told from shared clones.

The V call is TRBV12-3 or TRBV12-4, the J call TRBJ2-2, with TRBD2 matching over 13 bases. V shed 5 bases, J shed 7 bases, and the junction held 4 bases outside the gene matches. The CDR3 spans 15 residues. CDR3 bases: TGTGCCAGCAGTCCCGGACTAGCGGGAGTCGGGGAGCTGTTTTTT. As protein: CASSPGLAGVGELFF.

This clonotype has ten or more counts. J is TRBJ2-7 and V is TRBV7-2; weak D call: TRBD1 (6 bases). This CDR3 is 14 amino acids long. The V end lost 8 bases, the J end lost 3 bases, and 17 bases lay between the germline ends. Looked up from germline, CDR1 is SGHTA and CDR2 is FQGNSA. CDR3 region: CASRPRGHLYEQYF. The DNA for the CDR3 is TGTGCCAGCCGTCCTAGGGGACATCTCTACGAGCAGTACTTC.